A single sample is the source of the 23 T cell receptor beta chains below, sequenced in a study of PD-L1 blockade in urothelial cancer. Some clones are missing from TCRdb's copy, which holds only in-frame ones; the method was immunoSEQ multiplex PCR. The sample yields about 93,000 clones, 90% seen once. Sample time point: pretreatment peripheral blood. The sample was PBMCs, taken around atezolizumab (anti-PD-L1) treatment. These receptors all come from a man aged 55 to 70 with urothelial cancer.

The chain combines TRBV6-5 with TRBJ2-1, with 9 bases lining up with TRBD1. The trim removed 4 bases at V and 8 bases at J, leaving 9 bases unmatched. The CDR3 runs 15 residues. Germline loops: CDR1 MNHEY, CDR2 SVGAGI. CDR3 loop: CASSFRETGGHEQFF. The CDR3 DNA reads TGTGCCAGCAGTTTTCGTGAGACAGGGGGACATGAGCAGTTCTTC.

The V call is TRBV7-3, the J call TRBJ2-1, with 10 bases fitting TRBD2. V shed 4 bases, J shed 8 bases, and the junction held 8 bases outside the gene matches. The CDR3 runs to 15 residues. Germline V lookup: CDR1 SGHTA, CDR2 FQGTGA. The DNA for the CDR3 is TGTGCCAGCAGCTCTAGCGGGAGTTTTGTCGATGAGCAGTTCTTC. Translation: CASSSSGSFVDEQFF.

This chain joins TRBV7-2 and TRBJ2-2, with 11 bases identical to TRBD2. With V trimmed by 1 base and J by 3 bases, 1 base remained unmatched. Germline V CDR1 and CDR2: SGHTA, FQGNSA. This CDR3 region has 16 residues. The CDR3 DNA is TGTGCCAGCAGCTTAGGACTAGCGGGGCACACCGGGGAGCTGTTTTTT. This gives the protein CASSLGLAGHTGELFF.

The chain links TRBV4-2 to TRBJ2-7; the match to TRBD2 covers 14 bases. The CDR3 extends over 17 amino acids. V was pared by 2 bases and J by 7 bases, with 10 bases of the junction left unmatched. CDR1 is LGHNA and CDR2 is YNFKEQ in the germline V gene. CDR3 bases: TGTGCCAGCAGCCAATCTTTTGGACTAGCGGGGGGAGGTGAGCAGTACTTC. Its translation: CASSQSFGLAGGGEQYF.

This sequence joins TRBV7-2 and TRBJ2-5, with 8 bases matching TRBD2. This CDR3 region has 15 residues. CDR1 and CDR2 from the germline V gene are SGHTA and FQGNSA. The V and J ends lost 5 bases and 0 bases, in that order; junction bases with no gene match: 5. Here the CDR3 DNA reads TGTGCCAGCAGCCTCGGGGGGGGGTACCAAGAGACCCAGTACTTC. Amino acids: CASSLGGGYQETQYF.

The chain employs TRBV6-5 and TRBJ2-1; 7 bases match TRBD2. Germline V gene sequence: CDR1 MNHEY, CDR2 SVGAGI. The CDR3 contains 14 residues. V shed 7 bases and J 4 bases; nucleotides not matched to a gene: 7. CDR3 loop: CASTPGRGYNEQFF. In DNA, the CDR3 is TGTGCCAGCACCCCGGGGAGGGGATACAATGAGCAGTTCTTC.

The rearrangement uses TRBV29-1 and TRBJ2-3; D may be TRBD1 (6 bases). Germline lookup yields CDR1 SQVTM and CDR2 ANQGSEA. This CDR3 is built from 13 residues. Trimming shortened V by 5 bases and J by 0 bases, and 9 bases separated the two germline ends. In nucleotides, the CDR3 is TGCAGCGTTATGGGGACAAGCACAGATACGCAGTATTTT. Protein sequence: CSVMGTSTDTQYF.

This chain connects TRBV9 to TRBJ2-3; unclear D gene. Germline V CDR1 and CDR2: SGDLS, YYNGEE. The CDR3 length is 16 residues. Deletions cut 0 bases from V and 6 bases from J, with 17 bases between. CDR3 sequence (DNA): TGTGCCAGCAGCGTAGGAGGTCTCCCGAGGTTGGATACGCAGTATTTT. Translating it yields CASSVGGLPRLDTQYF.

The chain links TRBV19 to TRBJ2-4; 8 bases align to TRBD1. CDR3 length: 15 residues. Germline CDR1 reads LNHDA; CDR2 reads SQIVND (reference sequence). Trimming cost V 6 bases and J 3 bases; bases outside gene matches: 7. The CDR3 loop is CASRTGDFVKNIQYF. The CDR3, as DNA: TGTGCCAGTAGGACAGGGGATTTCGTCAAAAACATTCAGTACTTC.

V and J are TRBV4-3 and TRBJ1-2; possibly TRBD1 for D (6 bases). Deletions cut 1 base from V and 8 bases from J, with 14 bases between. The CDR3 sequence is 14 residues long. The germline V gene has CDR1 LGHNA and CDR2 YSLEER. The CDR3 nucleotides are TGCGCCAGCAGCCAAGGACAGGAGATTGGGGGCTACACCTTC. Its protein is CASSQGQEIGGYTF.

The chain links TRBV10-2 to TRBJ1-6, with D hard to call. This CDR3 has 15 amino acids. Germline V gene sequence: CDR1 WSHSY, CDR2 SAAADI. Trimming left V 2 bases short and J 2 bases short, with 7 bases between. CDR3 in amino acids: CASSENTPYNSPLHF. The CDR3 DNA reads TGCGCCAGCAGTGAGAACACCCCCTATAATTCACCCCTCCACTTT.

The CDR3 spells CASSIDSGGRGTEAFF. In DNA, the CDR3 is TGTGCCAGTAGTATTGATTCAGGGGGAAGGGGCACTGAAGCTTTCTTT. The V gene is TRBV19, the J gene TRBJ1-1; 7 nucleotides agree with TRBD1. The CDR3 covers 16 residues. Trimming cost V 3 bases and J 4 bases; bases outside gene matches: 11. The germline gives CDR1 LNHDA, CDR2 SQIVND (reference sequence).

The rearrangement joins TRBV7-2 to TRBJ1-2, with 8 bases identical to TRBD1. The trim removed 1 base at V and 5 bases at J, leaving 6 bases unmatched. The CDR3 has 15 residues. Germline V gives CDR1 SGHTA, CDR2 FQGNSA. This chain's CDR3 is CASSLEAGGRYGYTF. The CDR3 DNA follows: TGTGCCAGCAGCTTAGAAGCAGGGGGCCGGTATGGCTACACCTTC.

The chain has TRBV19 and TRBJ1-1; 9 bases match TRBD1. There are 15 residues in the CDR3. Germline V gene sequence: CDR1 LNHDA, CDR2 SQIVND (reference sequence). Losses at the gene ends were 6 bases for V and 6 bases for J; bases not matched to a gene: 11. CDR3 loop: CASSVEDRGSAEAFF. CDR3 in DNA: TGTGCCAGTAGCGTAGAGGACAGGGGCTCCGCTGAAGCTTTCTTT.

The chain is built from TRBV5-4 and TRBJ2-2; D gene ambiguous. V lost 0 bases and J lost 5, with 5 bases in between. The germline gives CDR1 SGHNT, CDR2 YYREEE (reference sequence). This CDR3 comprises 13 residues. CDR3 in amino acids: CASSLAGTGELFF. DNA for the CDR3: TGTGCCAGCAGCTTGGCGGGTACCGGGGAGCTGTTTTTT.

The V and J genes are TRBV4-3 and TRBJ2-4, with TRBD2 identical over 7 bases. The V and J ends lost 0 bases and 8 bases, in that order; junction bases with no gene match: 7. Germline lookup yields CDR1 LGHNA and CDR2 YSLEER. The CDR3 runs to 15 residues. CDR3 nucleotide sequence: TGCGCCAGCAGCCAAGATATGGGGGGAGGGGACATTCAGTACTTC. Residues: CASSQDMGGGDIQYF.

The genes are TRBV7-2 and TRBJ2-7; 12 positions agree with TRBD2. Per germline, CDR1 SGHTA and CDR2 FQGNSA. Losses at the gene ends were 5 bases for V and 5 bases for J; bases not matched to a gene: 7. The CDR3 is 15 residues long. The chain's CDR3 is CASSASGLAGNEQYF. Written as DNA, the CDR3 is TGTGCCAGCAGCGCGTCGGGACTAGCGGGTAACGAGCAGTACTTC.

The rearrangement joins TRBV18 to TRBJ1-4; D unresolved. This CDR3 is built from 13 residues. V was pared by 8 bases and J by 8 bases, with 15 bases between. From germline, CDR1 is KGHSH and CDR2 LQKENI. The chain's CDR3 is CASRSGLREKLFF. CDR3 nucleotide sequence: TGTGCCAGCCGCAGCGGGTTACGAGAAAAACTGTTTTTT. Combining the CDR3 with reference TRBV18 and TRBJ1-4 gives the whole variable domain NAGVMQNPRHLVRRRGQEARLRCSPMKGHSHVYWYRQLPEEGLKFMVYLQKENIIDESGMPKERFSAEFPKEGPSILRIQQVVRGDSAAYFCASRSGLREKLFFGSGTQLSVL.

This chain uses TRBV30 with TRBJ1-4; D is possibly TRBD1 (5 bases). Per germline, CDR1 GTSNPN and CDR2 SVGIG (reference sequence). The CDR3 sequence is 15 residues long. V was trimmed by 0 bases and J by 1 base, leaving 9 bases between them. The chain's CDR3 is CAWSVKGLTNEKLFF. The CDR3 nucleotides read TGTGCCTGGAGTGTGAAGGGGTTAACTAATGAAAAACTGTTTTTT.

The chain employs TRBV5-8 and TRBJ1-3; TRBD1 agrees at 7 bases. CDR1 SGHTS and CDR2 YDEGEE come from the germline V gene. This CDR3 spans 15 amino acids. The trim removed 2 bases at V and 2 bases at J, leaving 4 bases unmatched. The CDR3 protein is CASSFRGGTGNTIYF. CDR3 DNA: TGTGCCAGCAGCTTTAGAGGGGGCACTGGAAACACCATATATTTT.

This clone appeared once. The chain carries TRBV21-1 and TRBJ2-6; the D call of TRBD1 is as the table states it, not checked on the DNA. TRBV21-1 is labeled a pseudogene. CDR3 length equals 19 residues. As DNA, the CDR3 is TGTGCCAGCAGCAAAGACCAGGGGGCGATTTTCTCTGGGGCCAACGTCCTGACTTTC. Protein product: CASSKDQGAIFSGANVLTF.

This chain joins TRBV18 and TRBJ2-4; D remains unclear. Germline V gene lookup returns CDR1 KGHSH and CDR2 LQKENI. Trimming cost V 3 bases and J 5 bases, with 8 bases left between them. This CDR3 spans 13 amino acids. CDR3 nucleotides: TGTGCCAGCTCACCGGGCAGTGAAAACATTCAGTACTTC. Translating gives CASSPGSENIQYF. The whole variable domain, filled in from reference TRBV18 and TRBJ2-4, reads NAGVMQNPRHLVRRRGQEARLRCSPMKGHSHVYWYRQLPEEGLKFMVYLQKENIIDESGMPKERFSAEFPKEGPSILRIQQVVRGDSAAYFCASSPGSENIQYFGAGTRLSVL.

The chain is built from TRBV7-5 and TRBJ1-2; no check of the table's D call, TRBD1, against the DNA was made. TRBV7-5 is marked as a pseudogene. This CDR3 has 16 residues. In DNA, the CDR3 is TGTGCCAGAAGCTTAAACTTGAGGGGGCCCGGCTATGGCTACACCTTC. This gives the protein CARSLNLRGPGYGYTF.